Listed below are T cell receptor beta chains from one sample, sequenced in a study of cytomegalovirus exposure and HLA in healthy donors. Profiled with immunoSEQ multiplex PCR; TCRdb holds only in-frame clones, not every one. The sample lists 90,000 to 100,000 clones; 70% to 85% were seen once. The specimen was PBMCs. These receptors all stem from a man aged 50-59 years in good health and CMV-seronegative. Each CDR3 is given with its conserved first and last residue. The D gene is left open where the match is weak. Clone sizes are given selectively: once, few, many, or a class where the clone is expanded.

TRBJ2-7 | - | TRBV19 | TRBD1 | CASGTVAYEQYF | TGTGCCTCCGGGACAGTCGCCTACGAGCAGTACTTC
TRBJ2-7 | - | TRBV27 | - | CASSLRRTGGSYEQYF | TGTGCCAGCAGCCTAAGACGGACTGGCGGCTCCTACGAGCAGTACTTC
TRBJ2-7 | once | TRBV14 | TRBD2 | CASSRLAGVYEQYF | TGTGCCAGCAGCCGGCTGGCGGGAGTTTACGAGCAGTACTTC
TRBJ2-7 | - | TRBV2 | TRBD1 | CASNAGTGSYEQYF | TGTGCCAGCAACGCCGGGACAGGCTCCTACGAGCAGTACTTC
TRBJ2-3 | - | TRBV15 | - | CATSRDTRGTDTQYF | TGTGCCACCAGCAGAGATACAAGGGGTACAGATACGCAGTATTTT
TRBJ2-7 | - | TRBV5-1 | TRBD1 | CASSILPGQGAIVYEQYF | TGCGCCAGCAGCATCCTACCGGGACAGGGGGCAATCGTGTACGAGCAGTACTTC
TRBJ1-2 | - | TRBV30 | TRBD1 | CAWSAWGQGIYGYTF | TGTGCCTGGAGTGCCTGGGGACAGGGAATCTATGGCTACACCTTC
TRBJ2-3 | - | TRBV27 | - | CASSLVQATDTQYF | TGTGCCAGCAGTTTAGTACAGGCTACAGATACGCAGTATTTT
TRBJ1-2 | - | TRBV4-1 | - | CASSPPRGAKGYTF | TGCGCCAGCAGCCCCCCCCGTGGGGCGAAAGGCTACACCTTC
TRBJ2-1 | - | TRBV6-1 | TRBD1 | CASRSPDREGNEQFF | TGTGCCAGCAGGTCACCCGACAGGGAAGGCAATGAGCAGTTCTTC
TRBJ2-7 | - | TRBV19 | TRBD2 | CASATSGSSYEQYF | TGTGCCAGTGCCACTAGCGGTAGCTCCTACGAGCAGTACTTC
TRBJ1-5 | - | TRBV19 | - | CASRIGQSNQPQHF | TGTGCCAGTAGGATTGGACAGAGTAATCAGCCCCAGCATTTT
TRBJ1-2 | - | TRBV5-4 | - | CASSLKSVNYGYTF | TGTGCCAGCAGCTTGAAATCAGTTAACTATGGCTACACCTTC
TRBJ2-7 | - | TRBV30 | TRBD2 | CAWTGGGLAFDEQYF | TGTGCCTGGACCGGGGGGGGACTAGCGTTCGACGAGCAGTACTTC
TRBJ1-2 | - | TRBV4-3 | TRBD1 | CASSQGTGSNYGYTF | TGCGCCAGCAGCCAAGGGACAGGCTCCAACTATGGCTACACCTTC
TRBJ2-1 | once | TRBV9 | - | CASSFSAGGRINNEQFF | TGTGCCAGCAGCTTCTCCGCCGGGGGGCGGATTAACAATGAGCAGTTCTTC
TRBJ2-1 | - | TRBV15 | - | CATSLGVYEQFF | TGTGCCACCAGCCTGGGAGTTTACGAGCAGTTCTTC
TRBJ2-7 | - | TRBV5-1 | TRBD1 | CASSLGQGAYEQYF | TGCGCCAGCAGCCTGGGACAGGGGGCTTACGAGCAGTACTTC
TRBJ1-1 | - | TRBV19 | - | CASTFRGNTEAFF | TGTGCCAGTACCTTCCGAGGGAACACTGAAGCTTTCTTT
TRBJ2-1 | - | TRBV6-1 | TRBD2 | CASSGSGGSSYNEQFF | TGTGCCAGCAGTGGTAGCGGGGGGAGCTCCTACAATGAGCAGTTCTTC
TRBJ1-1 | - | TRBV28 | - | CASSLGGGNTEAFF | TGTGCCAGCAGCCTTGGGGGGGGTAACACTGAAGCTTTCTTT
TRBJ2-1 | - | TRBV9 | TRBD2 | CASSSGGGGYNEQFF | TGTGCCAGCAGCTCGGGAGGGGGGGGCTACAATGAGCAGTTCTTC
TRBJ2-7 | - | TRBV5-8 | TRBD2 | CASSPGLAGGPRHEQYF | TGTGCCAGCAGCCCCGGGTTAGCGGGAGGGCCGAGACACGAGCAGTACTTC
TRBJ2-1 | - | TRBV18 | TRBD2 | CASSPSSPAGGDNEQFF | TGTGCCAGCTCACCTTCCAGCCCAGCGGGAGGGGACAATGAGCAGTTCTTC